The present TCR beta chain was sequenced within a study of blood T cell repertoires in COVID-19. Study-level information: Some COVID-19 samples were acute and others convalescent; all came from the United States, Italy and Spain. In each case, the material was cDNA or gDNA derived from T cells, B-cell-depleted T cells, or PBMCs.

V lost 6 bases, J lost 4 bases, and 13 bases lay in between. This CDR3 spans 13 amino acids. Looked up from germline, CDR1 is MNHEY and CDR2 is SVGAGI. As originally analysed: Estimation of nucleated cell counts relied on the amplification of reference gene primers. The data were produced by immunoSEQ multiplex PCR, yet TCRdb's version contains in-frame clones alone and is incomplete. V and J calls and clone size come straight from that table; D and trimming were deduced from the DNA. Of some 80,000 clones listed, approximately 82% are singletons. The sequencing input was peripheral blood. This receptor was identified in a woman between 70 and 85 years old with acute or convalescent COVID-19. The chain recombines TRBV6-5 with TRBJ2-7; D might be TRBD2 (5 bases). CDR3 sequence reads: CASRVAGKYEQYF. DNA for the CDR3: TGTGCCAGCAGGGTAGCCGGGAAGTACGAGCAGTACTTC.